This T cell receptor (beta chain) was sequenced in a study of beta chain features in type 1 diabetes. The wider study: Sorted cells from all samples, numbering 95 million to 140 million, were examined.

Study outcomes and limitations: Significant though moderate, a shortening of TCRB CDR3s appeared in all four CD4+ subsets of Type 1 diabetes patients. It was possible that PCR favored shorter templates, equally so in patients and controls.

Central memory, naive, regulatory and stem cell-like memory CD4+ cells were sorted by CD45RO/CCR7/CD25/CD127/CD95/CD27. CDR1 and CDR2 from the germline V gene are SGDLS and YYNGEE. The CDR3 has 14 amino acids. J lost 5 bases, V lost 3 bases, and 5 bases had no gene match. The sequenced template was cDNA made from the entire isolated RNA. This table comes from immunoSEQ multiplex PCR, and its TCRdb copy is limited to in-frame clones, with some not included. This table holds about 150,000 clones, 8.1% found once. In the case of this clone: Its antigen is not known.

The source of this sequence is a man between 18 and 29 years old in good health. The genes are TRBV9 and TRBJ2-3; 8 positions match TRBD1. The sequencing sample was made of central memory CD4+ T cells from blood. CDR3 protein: CASSGTGRQDTQYF. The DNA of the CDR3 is TGTGCCAGCAGCGGGACAGGGAGGCAAGATACGCAGTATTTT.